This record concerns one T cell receptor (beta chain) sequence. Its binding antigen is unknown. The sample holds no much larger clone one base away, and base qualities are not on file. These data come from a study of blood T cell repertoires in COVID-19 (dated by TCRdb to 2018 to 2021). With regard to the full study: The collaborator samples originated in the United States, Italy and Spain and spanned the acute and convalescent phases of COVID-19. The prospective study material was composed of cDNA or gDNA derived from T cells, B-cell-depleted T cells, or PBMCs. Deeply sampled blood TCRbeta repertoires from subjects exposed to, actively infected with, or recovered from COVID-19 were included in the dataset. The repertoires were released in a freely available public database intended as a resource for research on the immune response to SARS-CoV-2. The samples were drawn from the first 160 participants of the ongoing ImmuneRACE study and from 950 to 1,500 subjects provided by 6 global collaborators. Nearly every sample came with metadata listing a de-identified subject ID, COVID-19 status, age in years and sex. HLA class I and class II types, where available, came from metadata supplied by the sample provider rather than from assay-based typing. Results and caveats for the whole study, not just this receptor: Clinical and demographic metadata were provided uncurated, with the amount varying by source and participant.

Each collaborating institution followed its own protocols to collect whole blood in K2EDTA tubes. For TCRbeta analysis, collaborators shipped samples as frozen whole blood, isolated PBMCs, or DNA extracted from either of those sample types. TCRbeta CDR3 regions were amplified from genomic DNA by means of the immunoSEQ Assay, a bias-controlled multiplex PCR. Turning to the authors' computational methods: The number of nucleated cells in each sample was estimated by amplification of reference gene primers within the assay. To quantify the absolute abundance of each unique TCRbeta CDR3 rearrangement, sequence reads were collapsed and filtered. For each sample, productive Simpson clonality was calculated as the square root of Simpson's diversity index over productive rearrangements. Imported from immuneACCESS, the table was reduced by TCRdb to in-frame sequences with V and J called. These copies leave out some clones; in studies compared against another copy, an unresolved V gene accounts for under half, and the cause of the remainder is not known. D and trimming were read from the DNA, whereas the V and J calls and clone size are those reported in that table. The sample table records about 70,000 clones; 70% to 90% of these occur just once. The ten largest clones take up less than 15% of the sample.

The CDR3 numbers 13 residues from cysteine through phenylalanine. The entry retains the CDR3 DNA only, 39 bases that are in frame from base 1. The germline V gene (reference sequence) provides CDR1 LNHDA and CDR2 SQIVND. The junction carries 10 bases between V and J, which are trimmed by 5 bases and 8 bases respectively. This TCR derives from a human donor in a cohort sampled during active COVID-19. What was sequenced was peripheral blood. The chain was built from TRBV19 and TRBJ1-6, with the D gene not confidently named. The nucleotide sequence reads TGTGCCAGTAGTGGGAGCTCCTATTCACCCCTCCACTTT. This gives the protein CASSGSSYSPLHF.